This TCR beta chain stems from a study of early T cells in non-severe SARS-CoV-2 infection. This CDR3 spans 13 amino acids. V lost 5 bases and J 1 base, leaving 8 bases between the germline ends. Per the germline V gene, CDR1 is SEHNR and CDR2 is FQNEAQ (reference sequence). This clonotype was seen a single time. Individual cDNA molecules each received unique molecular identifiers attached to them. MiXCR, applied by TCRdb to the 5' RACE reads, yields one record per CDR3 protein. The data contain about 82,000 distinct CDR3 sequences, under 15% of them singletons. The source material was whole blood. This clonotype was obtained from an adult who was a healthcare worker with PCR-confirmed SARS-CoV-2 infection or an uninfected control (not recorded which). The chain combines TRBV7-9 with TRBJ1-1; unclear D gene. The CDR3 DNA is TGTGCCAGCAGCCGCGACGCGAACACTGAAGCTTTCTTT. It encodes CASSRDANTEAFF.